The 29 T cell receptor beta chains listed next were all sequenced from one sample in a study of blood T cell repertoires in COVID-19. Clones were read by immunoSEQ multiplex PCR, and TCRdb kept only the in-frame ones, dropping some. The sample records roughly 180,000 clones, around 88% being singletons. Sequenced sample: PBMCs or T cells enriched from blood (not recorded which). The source is a woman aged 30 to 39 who had recovered from COVID-19.

The chain recombines TRBV7-2 with TRBJ1-1; D is undetermined. The V and J ends lost 1 base and 6 bases respectively, with 9 bases between them. The germline gives CDR1 SGHTA, CDR2 FQGNSA. The CDR3 runs to 13 residues. This chain's CDR3 is CASSLVAEAEAFF. CDR3 sequence (DNA): TGTGCCAGCAGCTTAGTAGCCGAGGCTGAAGCTTTCTTT.

The chain couples TRBV28 to TRBJ2-1; a possible D gene is TRBD1 (6 bases). V lost 5 bases, J lost 6 bases, and 11 bases lay in between. This CDR3 is built from 13 residues. Germline CDR1 reads MDHEN; CDR2 reads SYDVKM. CDR3 nucleotide sequence: TGTGCCAGCAGTCGAGGACAGCCCAATGAGCAGTTCTTC. The encoded protein is CASSRGQPNEQFF.

This clone was counted between two and nine times. The J gene is TRBJ1-5, the V gene TRBV28; D ambiguous. CDR3 length equals 15 residues. Trimming stripped 7 bases from V and 1 base from J, with 14 bases between. Germline loops: CDR1 MDHEN, CDR2 SYDVKM. Here the CDR3 reads CASTFGESSNQPQHF. CDR3 nucleotides: TGTGCCAGCACCTTCGGAGAGAGCAGCAATCAGCCCCAGCATTTT.

V is TRBV7-9 and J is TRBJ2-7; unclear D gene. The ends were cut back, 1 base at V and 5 bases at J, with 12 bases in the middle. CDR3 length: 14 residues. CDR1 SEHNR and CDR2 FQNEAQ come from the germline V gene (reference sequence). As DNA, the CDR3 is TGTGCCAGCAGCTTAGGCTGGCCCGACAACGAGCAGTACTTC. Translation gives CASSLGWPDNEQYF.

This clone has a handful of counts. This chain joins TRBV6-1 and TRBJ1-5, with 8 bases identical to TRBD1. The CDR3 runs to 16 residues. V shed 6 bases, J shed 1 base, and the junction held 8 bases outside the gene matches. Per germline, CDR1 MNHNS and CDR2 SASEGT. CDR3 bases: TGTGCCAGCAGAGAAAACGGACAGGGAAGCAATCAGCCCCAGCATTTT. Translated: CASRENGQGSNQPQHF.

The V and J genes are TRBV19 and TRBJ2-7; 7 positions match TRBD1. Unmatched junction bases numbered 6, after V lost 1 base and J lost 3 bases. CDR3 length: 15 residues. Germline V gene data show CDR1 as LNHDA and CDR2 as SQIVND (reference sequence). As DNA, the CDR3 is TGTGCCAGTAGTATAGGGTCAGGGGGTGTCTACGAGCAGTACTTC. Its protein is CASSIGSGGVYEQYF.

This clone appeared a single time. This rearrangement joins TRBV7-2 to TRBJ2-3, with D perhaps TRBD2 (6 bases). The germline V and J ends were trimmed by 5 bases and 5 bases, with 20 bases remaining between them. CDR1 and CDR2 (germline): SGHTA, FQGNSA. The CDR3 extends over 16 amino acids. The CDR3 spells CASSLRQRALGDTQYF. The CDR3, as DNA: TGTGCCAGCAGCCTTAGACAGCGGGCTTTGGGAGATACGCAGTATTTT.

This clone was counted only a few times. The V call is TRBV13, the J call TRBJ1-1; D is uncertain. The CDR3 length is 15 residues. V lost 4 bases and J 0 bases, leaving 12 bases between the germline ends. Germline CDR1 and CDR2: PRHDT and FYEKMQ (reference sequence). In nucleotides, the CDR3 is TGTGCCAGCAGCTCTAGCACCGCTTTGAACACTGAAGCTTTCTTT. This gives the protein CASSSSTALNTEAFF.

CDR3 nucleotides: TGTGCCAGCAGTTTAGGGGGCCGGGACATAGGTGGCTACACCTTC. This codes for CASSLGGRDIGGYTF. V gene TRBV28 combines with J gene TRBJ1-2; a weak D match, TRBD1 (6 bases). CDR3 length: 15 amino acids. V was cut by 2 bases and J by 7 bases, with 17 bases left in between. The germline V gene has CDR1 MDHEN and CDR2 SYDVKM.

The chain carries TRBV29-1 and TRBJ2-7; TRBD2 might be the D (6 bases). Germline CDR1 is SQVTM and CDR2 is ANQGSEA. This CDR3 is 13 amino acids long. The ends were cut back, 3 bases at V and 4 bases at J, with 13 bases in the middle. In nucleotides, the CDR3 is TGCAGCGTTGAGGAGGGAGACGAGTACGAGCAGTACTTC. Translating it yields CSVEEGDEYEQYF.

V is TRBV28 and J is TRBJ2-7; unclear D gene. Per the germline V gene, CDR1 is MDHEN and CDR2 is SYDVKM. V lost 5 bases to trimming and J lost 3 bases, with 8 bases between them. This CDR3 is built from 12 residues. CDR3 sequence: CASSMQRYEQYF. For the CDR3, the DNA is TGTGCCAGCAGTATGCAGCGCTACGAGCAGTACTTC.

V gene TRBV7-3 combines with J gene TRBJ1-5; 7 bases map to TRBD1. The CDR3 has 13 amino acids. With 5 bases clipped from V and 5 bases from J, the junction kept 3 bases outside the gene matches. Per germline, CDR1 SGHTA and CDR2 FQGTGA. CDR3 in amino acids: CASSIDRDQPQHF. CDR3 sequence (DNA): TGTGCCAGCAGCATCGACAGGGATCAGCCCCAGCATTTT.

The chain carries TRBV23-1 and TRBJ2-7; 10 nucleotides align to TRBD1. TRBV23-1 is treated as an ORF (open reading frame) with a function not yet certain. V shed 0 bases and J 6 bases; nucleotides not matched to a gene: 5. The CDR3 sequence is 15 residues long. As DNA, the CDR3 is TGCGCCAGCAGTCAATCGGACAGGGGGTTAGGCGAGCAGTACTTC. It specifies CASSQSDRGLGEQYF.

The chain links TRBV7-6 to TRBJ1-5; 7 bases fit TRBD1. CDR1 is SGHVS and CDR2 is FNYEAQ in the germline V gene. V was clipped by 5 bases and J by 4 bases; unmatched bases: 5. CDR3 length: 14 amino acids. In DNA form, the CDR3 reads TGTGCCAGCAGCAGAGGGGGCCGTAATCAGCCCCAGCATTTT. Encoded protein: CASSRGGRNQPQHF. Full variable domain (outside the CDR3, taken from reference TRBV7-6 and TRBJ1-5): GAGVSQSPRYKVTKRGQDVALRCDPISGHVSLYWYRQALGQGPEFLTYFNYEAQQDKSGLPNDRFSAERPEGSISTLTIQRTEQRDSAMYRCASSRGGRNQPQHFGDGTRLSIL.

The V gene is TRBV19, the J gene TRBJ1-2; D not certain. The CDR3 sequence is 11 residues long. Trimming removed 4 bases at V and 9 bases at J, with 9 bases between. Germline CDR1 and CDR2: LNHDA and SQIVND (reference sequence). Written as DNA, the CDR3 is TGTGCCAGTAGTAGGCTCCAGAGCTACACCTTC. Residues: CASSRLQSYTF.

This clone was seen just once. This rearrangement joins TRBV28 to TRBJ2-7; 7 bases align to TRBD2. The CDR3 covers 14 residues. Germline CDR1 is MDHEN and CDR2 is SYDVKM. J gave up 1 base and V 2 bases, and 2 bases lay outside the gene matches. CDR3 DNA: TGTGCCAGCAGTTTACGGCGGGAGTCCTACGAGCAGTACTTC. Its translation: CASSLRRESYEQYF.

CDR3 in amino acids: CASSQQSTGRSGYTF. As DNA, the CDR3 is TGTGCCAGCAGCCAACAATCTACTGGGAGGAGTGGCTACACCTTC. The genes are TRBV3-1 (or the pseudogene TRBV3-2) and TRBJ1-2; D not certain. Germline V lookup: CDR1 LGHDT, CDR2 YNNKEL (reference sequence). Trimming pared 2 bases from V and 7 bases from J, leaving 17 bases between. The CDR3 totals 15 residues.

V usage is TRBV7-9 and J usage is TRBJ2-1; D possibly corresponds to TRBD1 (6 bases). V was cut by 5 bases and J by 4 bases, with 15 bases left in between. This CDR3 contains 15 residues. Germline V gene lookup returns CDR1 SEHNR and CDR2 FQNEAQ (reference sequence). The CDR3 sequence: CASSHAQGVYNEQFF. CDR3 DNA: TGTGCCAGCAGCCATGCACAGGGTGTTTACAATGAGCAGTTCTTC.

The chain joins TRBV28 to TRBJ2-2; 9 bases are shared with TRBD2. This CDR3 region has 17 residues. V lost 3 bases to trimming and J lost 2 bases; unmatched junction nucleotides: 7. Germline V gene data show CDR1 as MDHEN and CDR2 as SYDVKM. The chain's CDR3 is CASSFRGRADNTGELFF. The CDR3 nucleotides read TGTGCCAGCAGTTTTCGCGGGAGGGCCGACAACACCGGGGAGCTGTTTTTT.

This clone has only a few counts. The genes are TRBV14 and TRBJ1-1; D unresolved. The CDR3 loop spans 13 amino acids. With 4 bases removed from V and 5 bases from J, the gap between germline ends came to 11 bases. Per the germline V gene, CDR1 is SGHDN and CDR2 is FVKESK. CDR3 nucleotides: TGTGCCAGCAGCCTTAGTGGTGTAACTGAAGCTTTCTTT. This translates into CASSLSGVTEAFF.

The rearrangement links TRBV10-3 to TRBJ2-7, with 7 bases fitting TRBD2. J gave up 0 bases and V 6 bases, and 5 bases lay outside the gene matches. The CDR3 contains 14 residues. The V gene's germline CDR1 is ENHRY and CDR2 SYGVKD. CDR3: CAISTSATSYEQYF. CDR3 nucleotides: TGTGCCATCAGCACTAGCGCCACCTCCTACGAGCAGTACTTC.

The J gene is TRBJ2-6, the V gene TRBV14, with unresolved D. Deletions cut 5 bases from V and 1 base from J, with 9 bases between. The CDR3 covers 15 residues. CDR1 is SGHDN, CDR2 FVKESK, per germline. The CDR3: CASSAIVSGANVLTF. The DNA of the CDR3 is TGTGCCAGCAGCGCCATAGTATCTGGGGCCAACGTCCTGACTTTC.

The rearrangement uses TRBV14 and TRBJ2-7, with D hard to call. V shed 3 bases and J shed 0 bases, with 12 bases lying between them. Per the germline V gene, CDR1 is SGHDN and CDR2 is FVKESK. This CDR3 is built from 15 residues. CDR3 nucleotides: TGTGCCAGCAGCCAGTCTAACCTTTTCTCCTACGAGCAGTACTTC. As protein: CASSQSNLFSYEQYF.

The rearrangement joins TRBV7-8 to TRBJ2-1; possible D gene TRBD2, 5 bases. This CDR3 is 21 amino acids long. V was trimmed by 5 bases and J by 4 bases, leaving 33 bases between them. CDR1 is SGHVS and CDR2 is FQNEAQ in the germline V gene. The CDR3 loop is CASSTEAFGEIRSGQYNEQFF. The DNA for the CDR3 is TGTGCCAGCAGCACAGAGGCCTTTGGGGAGATTCGATCCGGCCAATACAATGAGCAGTTCTTC.

The gene calls are TRBV5-1 and TRBJ2-1; 11 nucleotides line up with TRBD2. The J segment lost 7 bases and the V segment lost 0 bases, leaving 3 bases of the junction unmatched. The length of the CDR3 is 15 residues. The germline CDR1 and CDR2 sequences are SGHRS and YFSETQ. The CDR3 DNA follows: TGCGCCAGCAGCTTGGTAGCGGGAGGGCCTAATGAGCAGTTCTTC. Amino acids: CASSLVAGGPNEQFF.

The rearrangement links TRBV3-1 (or the pseudogene TRBV3-2) to TRBJ2-5, with D unresolved. V lost 2 bases and J lost 0, with 10 bases in between. CDR3 size: 15 residues. The germline gives CDR1 LGHDT, CDR2 YNNKEL (reference sequence). The CDR3 loop is CASSQWSLYQETQYF. In DNA, the CDR3 is TGTGCCAGCAGCCAATGGTCACTGTACCAAGAGACCCAGTACTTC.

This clone was recorded once. The rearrangement joins TRBV3-1 (or the pseudogene TRBV3-2) to TRBJ2-2; the match to TRBD2 covers 7 bases. J gave up 6 bases and V 3 bases, and 10 bases lay outside the gene matches. CDR1 LGHDT and CDR2 YNNKEL come from the germline V gene (reference sequence). This CDR3 contains 16 residues. In DNA, the CDR3 is TGTGCCAGCAGCCACGGCGGGTGGGAGGGCCCCGGGGAGCTGTTTTTT. Translation gives CASSHGGWEGPGELFF.

The chain uses TRBV9 and TRBJ1-3; D perhaps matches TRBD1 (5 bases). Germline CDR1 SGDLS, CDR2 YYNGEE. This CDR3 is 16 amino acids long. Trimming took 0 bases from V and 0 from J, leaving 10 bases between them. Written as DNA, the CDR3 is TGTGCCAGCAGCGTAGAGGGGTTATTCTCTGGAAACACCATATATTTT. This sequence encodes CASSVEGLFSGNTIYF.

V usage is TRBV19 and J usage is TRBJ1-5, with 8 bases aligning to TRBD1. CDR3 length: 14 residues. The germline CDR1 and CDR2 sequences are LNHDA and SQIVND (reference sequence). V shed 5 bases and J 9 bases; nucleotides not matched to a gene: 9. CDR3 in DNA: TGTGCCAGTAGTCCCGGGACAGGCGCACCGCCCCAGCATTTT. Residues: CASSPGTGAPPQHF. Full variable domain (remainder filled in from reference TRBV19 and TRBJ1-5): DGGITQSPKYLFRKEGQNVTLSCEQNLNHDAMYWYRQDPGQGLRLIYYSQIVNDFQKGDIAEGYSVSREKKESFPLTVTSAQKNPTAFYLCASSPGTGAPPQHFGDGTRLSIL.